This TCR beta chain appears in the sequencing data of a study of siplizumab effects on memory and regulatory T cells. About this clone itself: What it recognizes is unknown.

Study-level findings and limits: The naive T cell population seemed more diverse than memory cells and seemed a major contributor to the alloresponse. No naive or memory phenotype could be assigned to roughly 75-97% of proliferating clones.

Using immunoSEQ multiplex PCR, the repertoire was profiled, and TCRdb retains in-frame clones only, with some absent. Among 80,000 to 130,000 clones listed, 90% to 95% were seen once. V lost 5 bases, J lost 8 bases, and 10 bases lay in between. The V gene's germline CDR1 is DFQATT and CDR2 SNEGSKA (reference sequence). This CDR3 has 11 residues. This receptor was identified in a human donor in good health. What was sequenced was Tregs sorted from blood. The chain joins TRBV20-1 to TRBJ2-1; the D is unclear. In nucleotides, the CDR3 is TGCAGTGCTGAAAACTGGGATGAGCAGTTCTTC. It yields the protein CSAENWDEQFF.